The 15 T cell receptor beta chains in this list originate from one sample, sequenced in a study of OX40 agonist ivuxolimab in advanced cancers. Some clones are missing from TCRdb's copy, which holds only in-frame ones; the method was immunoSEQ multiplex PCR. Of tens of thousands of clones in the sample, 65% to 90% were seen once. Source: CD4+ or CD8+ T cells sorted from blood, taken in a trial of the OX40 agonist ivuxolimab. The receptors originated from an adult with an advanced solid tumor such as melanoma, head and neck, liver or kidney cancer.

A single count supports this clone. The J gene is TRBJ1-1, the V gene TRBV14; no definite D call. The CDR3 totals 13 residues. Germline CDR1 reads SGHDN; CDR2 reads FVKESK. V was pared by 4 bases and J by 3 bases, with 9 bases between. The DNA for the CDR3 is TGTGCCAGCAGCCCGTTGCGAGACACTGAAGCTTTCTTT. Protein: CASSPLRDTEAFF.

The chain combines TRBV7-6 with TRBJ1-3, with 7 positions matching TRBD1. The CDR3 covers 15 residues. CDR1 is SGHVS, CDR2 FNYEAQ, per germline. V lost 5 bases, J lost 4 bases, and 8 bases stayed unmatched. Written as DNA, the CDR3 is TGTGCCAGCAGCGTGACAGGGATCGACGGAAACACCATATATTTT. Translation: CASSVTGIDGNTIYF.

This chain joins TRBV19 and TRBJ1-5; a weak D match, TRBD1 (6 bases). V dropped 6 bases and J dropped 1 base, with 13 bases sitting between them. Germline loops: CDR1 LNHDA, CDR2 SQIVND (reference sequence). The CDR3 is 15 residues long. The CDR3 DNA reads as TGTGCCAGTAGAGTCACAGGGAACAGCAATCAGCCCCAGCATTTT. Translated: CASRVTGNSNQPQHF.

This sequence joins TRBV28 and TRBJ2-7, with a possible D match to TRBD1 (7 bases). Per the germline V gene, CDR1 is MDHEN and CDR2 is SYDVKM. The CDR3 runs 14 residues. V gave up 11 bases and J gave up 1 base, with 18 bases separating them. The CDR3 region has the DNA TGTGCCTGCCAGGGGGGACACGGATCCTACGAGCAGTACTTC. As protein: CACQGGHGSYEQYF.

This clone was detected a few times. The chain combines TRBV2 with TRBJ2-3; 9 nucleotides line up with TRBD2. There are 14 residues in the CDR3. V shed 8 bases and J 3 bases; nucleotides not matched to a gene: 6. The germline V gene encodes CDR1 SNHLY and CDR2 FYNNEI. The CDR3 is CASGRLAVTDTQYF. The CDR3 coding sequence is TGTGCCAGCGGTAGACTAGCGGTAACAGATACGCAGTATTTT.

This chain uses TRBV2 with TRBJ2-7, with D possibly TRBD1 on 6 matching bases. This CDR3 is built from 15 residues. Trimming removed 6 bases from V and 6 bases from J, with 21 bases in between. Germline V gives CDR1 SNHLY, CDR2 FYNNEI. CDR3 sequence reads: CASSGNPRGWGEQYF. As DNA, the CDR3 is TGTGCCAGCAGCGGAAACCCCAGGGGATGGGGCGAGCAGTACTTC. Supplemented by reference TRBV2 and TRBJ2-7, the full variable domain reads EPEVTQTPSHQVTQMGQEVILRCVPISNHLYFYWYRQILGQKVEFLVSFYNNEISEKSEIFDDQFSVERPDGSNFTLKIRSTKLEDSAMYFCASSGNPRGWGEQYFGPGTRLTVT.

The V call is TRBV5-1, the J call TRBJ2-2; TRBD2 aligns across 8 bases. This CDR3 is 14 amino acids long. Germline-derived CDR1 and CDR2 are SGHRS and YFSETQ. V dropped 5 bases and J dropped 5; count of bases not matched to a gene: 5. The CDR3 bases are TGCGCCAGCAGGAGCGGGGGAAGGACCGGGGAGCTGTTTTTT. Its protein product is CASRSGGRTGELFF.

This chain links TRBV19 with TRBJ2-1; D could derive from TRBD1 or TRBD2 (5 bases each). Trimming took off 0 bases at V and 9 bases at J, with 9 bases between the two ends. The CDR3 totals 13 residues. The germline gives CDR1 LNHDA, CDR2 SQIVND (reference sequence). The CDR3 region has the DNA TGTGCCAGTAGTATAGATCCCGGGACTGAGCAGTTCTTC. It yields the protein CASSIDPGTEQFF.

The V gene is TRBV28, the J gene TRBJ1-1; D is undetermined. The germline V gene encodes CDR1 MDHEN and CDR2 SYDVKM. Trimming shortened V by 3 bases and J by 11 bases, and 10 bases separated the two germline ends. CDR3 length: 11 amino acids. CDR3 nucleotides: TGTGCCAGCAGTTTGGGTGGTTTGGCTTTCTTT. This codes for CASSLGGLAFF.

The CDR3, as DNA: TGTGCCAGCAGTTTATCTGACAGGGAGCCTGGCTACACCTTC. Encoded protein: CASSLSDREPGYTF. V is TRBV27 and J is TRBJ1-2; TRBD1 matches at 7 bases. The CDR3 contains 14 residues. Looked up from germline, CDR1 is MNHEY and CDR2 is SMNVEV (reference sequence). V lost 0 bases and J lost 7; bases outside the gene matches: 5.

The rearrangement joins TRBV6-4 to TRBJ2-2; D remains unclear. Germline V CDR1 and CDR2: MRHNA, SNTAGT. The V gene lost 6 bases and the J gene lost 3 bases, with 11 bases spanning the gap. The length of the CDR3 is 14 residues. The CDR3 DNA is TGTGCCAGCAGCCCGGACGAGGACACCGGGGAGCTGTTTTTT. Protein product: CASSPDEDTGELFF.

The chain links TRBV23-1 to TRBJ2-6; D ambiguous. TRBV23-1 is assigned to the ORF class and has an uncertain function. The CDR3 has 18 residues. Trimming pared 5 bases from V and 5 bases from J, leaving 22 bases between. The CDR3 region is CASSSVRTQQSRANVLTF. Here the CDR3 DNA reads TGCGCCAGCAGTAGTGTCCGTACGCAACAAAGTCGGGCCAACGTCCTGACTTTC.

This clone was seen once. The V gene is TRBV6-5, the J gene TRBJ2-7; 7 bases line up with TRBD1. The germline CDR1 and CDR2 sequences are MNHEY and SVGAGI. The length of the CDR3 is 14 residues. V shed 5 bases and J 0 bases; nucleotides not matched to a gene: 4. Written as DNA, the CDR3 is TGTGCCAGCAGTCAGAGACAGGGCTCCTACGAGCAGTACTTC. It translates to CASSQRQGSYEQYF.

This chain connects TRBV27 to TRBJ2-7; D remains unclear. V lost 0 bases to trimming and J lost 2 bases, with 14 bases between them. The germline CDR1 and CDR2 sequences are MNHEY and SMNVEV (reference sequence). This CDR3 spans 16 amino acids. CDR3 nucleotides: TGTGCCAGCAGTTTATCGGCCGCTGCCCTCACCTACGAGCAGTACTTC. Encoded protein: CASSLSAAALTYEQYF.

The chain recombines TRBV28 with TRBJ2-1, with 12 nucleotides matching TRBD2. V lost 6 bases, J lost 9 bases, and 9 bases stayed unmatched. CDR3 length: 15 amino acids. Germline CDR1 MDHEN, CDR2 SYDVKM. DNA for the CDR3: TGTGCCAGCAGACCTGGGACTAGCGGGCTTGGTGAGCAGTTCTTC. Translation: CASRPGTSGLGEQFF.